This TCR beta chain stems from a study of regulatory T cells in long-lasting Graves disease. Study context: Graves' patients, diagnosed recently, had received antithyroid drugs under 3 months. Study conclusions and caveats: TCR diversity was lower in persistent Graves' patients (versus newly diagnosed ones).

Library construction for TCR beta used iRepertoire HTBI primers and Arm-PCR of CDR3 regions. TCRdb re-called the multiplex PCR reads with MiXCR, one entry per CDR3 protein. The top ten hold 16% of the sample, which has 350,000 to 550,000 distinct CDR3 sequences, 14% to 15% seen once. CDR1 and CDR2 (germline): MNHNS, SASEGT. The CDR3 runs to 13 residues. Trimming pared 5 bases from V and 4 bases from J, leaving 8 bases between. This clonotype was recorded at least ten times. Its target is not known. The time point is: newly diagnosed GD, antithyroid drugs for less than 3 months. RNA isolated from PBMCs was used to make the TCR library. These data were likewise used in another study, on T cells in Graves' hyperthyroidism and ophthalmopathy. From that second work: Subjects aged 18 to 65 presented with newly diagnosed hyperthyroidism of less than 2 months' duration. In blood, most of the thyroid clonotypes expanded above 0.001 were also present.

The TCR originated in a woman under 40 with Graves disease. The rearrangement links TRBV6-1 to TRBJ2-2; D is perhaps TRBD2 (6 bases). The sample in question was peripheral blood mononuclear cells (PBMCs), obtained at new diagnosis, from a patient treated with antithyroid drugs. As DNA, the CDR3 is TGTGCCAGCAGTCGGGGGTTCACCGGGGAGCTGTTTTTT. This translates into CASSRGFTGELFF.